The following is a TCR beta chain sequence with its context. Antigen specificity is unknown. Samples came from healthy bone marrow donors. PCR employed 60 Vbeta and 13 Jbeta primers. The repertoire was sequenced with immunoSEQ multiplex PCR; TCRdb's copy has only in-frame clones and lacks some. There are some 190,000 clones in the sample; around 80% occur only once, and approximately 1.4% lies in the top ten. These data originate in a study of cytomegalovirus exposure and HLA in healthy donors. Study findings and constraints: In vitro work confirmed that a few CMV-associated chains recognize CMV antigens. Fewer N-insertions than the roughly 670-donor mean were reportedly shown by an Asian-associated ancestry cluster in a later analysis.

This CDR3 has 15 amino acids. The V gene's germline CDR1 is MNHEY and CDR2 SMNVEV (reference sequence). V was clipped by 4 bases and J by 6 bases, with 17 bases between them. This sequence was found in a man aged 35 to 55 in good health and CMV-seronegative. This chain joins TRBV27 and TRBJ2-3; maybe TRBD2 (5 bases). The sample comprised PBMCs. The CDR3 coding sequence is TGTGCCAGCAGTTCTCCCTCGACGGGGTTGGATACGCAGTATTTT. Protein: CASSSPSTGLDTQYF.